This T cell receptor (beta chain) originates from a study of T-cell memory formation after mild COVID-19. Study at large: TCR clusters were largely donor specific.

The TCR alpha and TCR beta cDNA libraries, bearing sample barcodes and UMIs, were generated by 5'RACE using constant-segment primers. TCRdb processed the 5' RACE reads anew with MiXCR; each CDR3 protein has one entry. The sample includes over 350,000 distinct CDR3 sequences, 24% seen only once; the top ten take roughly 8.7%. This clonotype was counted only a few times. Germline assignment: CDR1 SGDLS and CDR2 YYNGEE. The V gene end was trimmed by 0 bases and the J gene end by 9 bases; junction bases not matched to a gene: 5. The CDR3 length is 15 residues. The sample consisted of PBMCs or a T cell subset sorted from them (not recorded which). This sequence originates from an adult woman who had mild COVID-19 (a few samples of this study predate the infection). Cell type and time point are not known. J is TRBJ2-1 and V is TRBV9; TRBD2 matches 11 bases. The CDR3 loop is CASSVVAGGRGEQFF. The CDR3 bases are TGTGCCAGCAGCGTAGTAGCGGGGGGGCGAGGTGAGCAGTTCTTC.